One sample yielded the 32 T cell receptor beta chains listed below, sequenced in a study of T cells in Graves' hyperthyroidism and ophthalmopathy (dated by TCRdb to about 2019). To prepare the library, multiplex PCR was applied. The sequencer listed for this sample is Illumina HiSeq 2000. The TCR beta CDR3 regions were amplified from the RNA transcripts. For the first round of RT-PCR on the TCR CDR3, the HTBI primer set was used together with the Qiagen OneStep RT-PCR kit. TCRdb itself trimmed the public reads at Q25 with fastp, ran MiXCR and retained productive beta chains. Here each entry gathers all rows of one CDR3 protein and keeps the most common genes and DNA. For this sample there are 200,000 to 250,000 distinct CDR3 sequences; 15% to 20% appear just once. The top ten constitute approximately 46% of the sample. Sample: blood. The receptors shown here come from a man aged 50 or older with Graves' hyperthyroidism.

The rearrangement links TRBV30 to TRBJ2-4; 8 bases fit TRBD1. Trimming at V came to 4 bases and at J to 4 bases, leaving 12 bases not matched to a gene. Germline V gives CDR1 GTSNPN, CDR2 SVGIG (reference sequence). This CDR3 has 16 residues. The CDR3 coding sequence is TGTGCCTGGAACGACCAGGGGGCAGGACGTAAAAACATTCAGTACTTC. Its translation is CAWNDQGAGRKNIQYF.

The chain uses TRBV7-9 and TRBJ2-7, with a possible D match to TRBD1 (6 bases). Germline assignment: CDR1 SEHNR and CDR2 FQNEAQ (reference sequence). Deletions cut 2 bases from V and 0 bases from J, with 11 bases between. This CDR3 has 15 amino acids. CDR3 DNA sequence: TGTGCCAGCAGCTTATGGCAGGGGATCTCCTACGAGCAGTACTTC. It translates to CASSLWQGISYEQYF.

Worth noting for this clonotype: A much larger clone lies a single base off, so this may be a read error. This chain connects TRBV10-3 to TRBJ2-2, with D possibly being TRBD1 (5 bases). Germline CDR1 ENHRY, CDR2 SYGVKD. The CDR3 extends over 15 amino acids. This CDR3 is CAISADSPDTRELFF. DNA for the CDR3: TGTGCCATCAGCGCAGACAGTCCGGACACCAGGGAGCTGTTTTTT.

The rearrangement joins TRBV20-1 to TRBJ2-1; D may be TRBD1 (6 bases). Germline V gives CDR1 DFQATT, CDR2 SNEGSKA (reference sequence). The CDR3 has 13 residues. Trimming took 4 bases from V and 4 from J, leaving 11 bases between them. The CDR3 spells CSATQGQYNEQFF. CDR3 coding DNA: TGCAGTGCTACACAGGGACAATACAATGAGCAGTTCTTC.

This clonotype was counted a few times. The V call is TRBV28, the J call TRBJ2-7; 11 nucleotides agree with TRBD2. The CDR3 is 17 residues long. The V and J ends lost 6 bases and 4 bases, in that order; junction bases with no gene match: 14. Germline loops: CDR1 MDHEN, CDR2 SYDVKM. DNA of the CDR3: TGTGCCAGCAGCGAGCTAACTGGGACTAGCGGAGCATACGAGCAGTACTTC. Translation: CASSELTGTSGAYEQYF.

The chain is built from TRBV4-2 and TRBJ2-2; D not certain. Germline V gives CDR1 LGHNA, CDR2 YNFKEQ. CDR3 length: 14 amino acids. V lost 6 bases and J 1 base, leaving 9 bases between the germline ends. CDR3: CASRVTLNTGELFF. CDR3 sequence (DNA): TGTGCCAGCAGGGTGACCCTGAACACCGGGGAGCTGTTTTTT.

The rearrangement links TRBV29-1 to TRBJ2-7; weak D call: TRBD1 (6 bases). V gave up 3 bases and J gave up 3 bases, with 9 bases separating them. The CDR3 is 12 residues long. Germline CDR1 reads SQVTM; CDR2 reads ANQGSEA. The CDR3 is CSVEDSLYEQYF. The CDR3 DNA sequence: TGCAGCGTTGAGGACAGCCTCTACGAGCAGTACTTC.

This clonotype was recorded many times. V and J are TRBV20-1 and TRBJ1-2; D is possibly TRBD1 (5 bases). The CDR3 is 16 amino acids. In germline, CDR1 is DFQATT, CDR2 SNEGSKA (reference sequence). Trimming took off 3 bases at V and 4 bases at J, with 21 bases between the two ends. CDR3 in amino acids: CSASLEGLGTRYGYTF. As DNA, the CDR3 is TGCAGTGCTAGTCTCGAGGGCTTGGGGACTCGCTATGGCTACACCTTC.

A few counts support this clonotype. CDR3 in DNA: TGCAGTGTAGGGGGAGTCTATGGCTACACCTTC. This codes for CSVGGVYGYTF. The rearrangement uses TRBV20-1 and TRBJ1-2, with D possibly matching TRBD1 (6 bases). Trimming removed 7 bases at V and 4 bases at J, with 10 bases between. The CDR3 sequence is 11 residues long. Germline-derived CDR1 and CDR2 are DFQATT and SNEGSKA (reference sequence).

V and J are TRBV7-9 and TRBJ2-1, with a possible D match to TRBD2 (7 bases). This CDR3 is 15 amino acids long. The V gene's germline CDR1 is SEHNR and CDR2 FQNEAQ (reference sequence). V was cut by 5 bases and J by 4 bases, with 15 bases left in between. As DNA, the CDR3 is TGTGCCAGCAGCCCACGCGGGGGCTTTTACAATGAGCAGTTCTTC. The encoded protein is CASSPRGGFYNEQFF.

This chain links TRBV12-3 or TRBV12-4 with TRBJ2-7; a possible D gene is TRBD1 (6 bases). The CDR3 runs to 15 residues. The ends were cut back, 3 bases at V and 3 bases at J, with 15 bases in the middle. CDR3 bases: TGTGCCAGCAGTTTTTGGGGTGGGGGCAGCTACGAGCAGTACTTC. Translating gives CASSFWGGGSYEQYF.

The chain recombines TRBV29-1 with TRBJ2-1; TRBD2 might be the D (6 bases). V lost 1 base to trimming and J lost 0 bases, with 13 bases between them. This CDR3 is 16 amino acids long. Germline V gene data show CDR1 as SQVTM and CDR2 as ANQGSEA. The CDR3 nucleotides read TGCAGCGTTGAAGCGGGGCTAGCGAGCTCCTACAATGAGCAGTTCTTC. It yields the protein CSVEAGLASSYNEQFF.

As concerns this clonotype: The CDR3 carries no conserved terminal phenylalanine or tryptophan, so it likely arises from a read error. The rearrangement uses TRBV7-9 and TRBJ1-1, with 10 nucleotides matching TRBD1. The V gene's germline CDR1 is SEHNR and CDR2 FQNEAQ (reference sequence). The CDR3 is made up of 14 amino acids. The V segment lost 5 bases and the J segment 4 bases; nucleotides outside the gene matches: 4. CDR3 protein: CASSTTGGGTEAFL. The DNA of the CDR3 is TGTGCCAGCAGCACGACAGGGGGCGGCACTGAAGCTTTCCTT.

This clonotype has a handful of counts. Mismatch with germline at one junction end may stem from a read error. The gene calls are TRBV27 and TRBJ2-5, with 7 bases fitting TRBD2. Germline V gene data show CDR1 as MNHEY and CDR2 as SMNVEV (reference sequence). This CDR3 contains 14 residues. CDR3 DNA sequence: TGTGCCAGCAGTTCAATAGCGGGCCAAGAGGCCCAGTACTTC. This codes for CASSSIAGQEAQYF.

The sample holds a few counts of this clonotype. The V and J genes are TRBV6-1 and TRBJ1-1; no firm D call. Germline V gives CDR1 MNHNS, CDR2 SASEGT. The CDR3 is 13 amino acids. Between the trimmed V and J ends, which lost 0 bases and 4 bases, there was a span of 6 bases. For the CDR3, the DNA is TGTGCCAGCAGTGAAGCGGGCGCCACTGAAGCTTTCTTT. The encoded protein is CASSEAGATEAFF.

Ten or more counts support this clonotype. J is TRBJ1-1 and V is TRBV29-1, with 7 bases aligning to TRBD1. V lost 6 bases to trimming and J lost 0 bases; unmatched junction nucleotides: 4. The CDR3 runs to 13 residues. Germline V gene lookup returns CDR1 SQVTM and CDR2 ANQGSEA. The CDR3 sequence is CSVAGQLNTEAFF. CDR3 bases: TGCAGCGTCGCGGGACAGCTGAACACTGAAGCTTTCTTT.

This clonotype was observed a handful of times. This chain joins TRBV7-9 and TRBJ2-2, with TRBD1 matching over 9 bases. V lost 5 bases to trimming and J lost 7 bases; unmatched junction nucleotides: 8. CDR1 is SEHNR and CDR2 is FQNEAQ in the germline V gene (reference sequence). The CDR3 is made up of 15 amino acids. CDR3 sequence: CASSPHRDRVGELFF. The CDR3 bases are TGTGCCAGCAGCCCGCACCGGGACAGGGTCGGGGAGCTGTTTTTT.

This clonotype was recorded a few times. The V and J genes are TRBV19 and TRBJ1-2; D may be TRBD1 (6 bases). The V end lost 9 bases, the J end lost 8 bases, and 13 bases lay between the germline ends. Germline CDR1 LNHDA, CDR2 SQIVND (reference sequence). The CDR3 is 11 residues long. The CDR3 DNA is TGTGCCAGCTACAGGGCGGAAGGCTACACCTTC. It yields the protein CASYRAEGYTF.

This clonotype was detected ten times or more. This chain uses TRBV2 with TRBJ2-5, with 7 positions matching TRBD2. Germline trimming cut 4 bases from V and 1 base from J; bases unmatched to any gene: 6. The CDR3 is 15 amino acids. Germline-derived CDR1 and CDR2 are SNHLY and FYNNEI. The CDR3 DNA reads TGTGCCAGCAGTGTGTCGGGGGGACCCCAAGAGACCCAGTACTTC. The encoded protein is CASSVSGGPQETQYF.

This clonotype was detected a few times. CDR3 amino acids: CASGRGDSGNTIYF. The CDR3 nucleotides read TGCGCCAGTGGACGGGGCGACTCTGGAAACACCATATATTTT. The chain combines TRBV10-2 with TRBJ1-3; the D gene is possibly TRBD1 (5 bases). Germline V CDR1 and CDR2: WSHSY, SAAADI. V was pared by 9 bases and J by 0 bases, with 12 bases between. The CDR3 is made up of 14 amino acids.

V is TRBV3-1 and J is TRBJ2-5; 7 nucleotides align to TRBD2. The V gene's germline CDR1 is LGHDT and CDR2 YNNKEL (reference sequence). V trimming: 1 base; J trimming: 3 bases; junction bases outside the gene matches: 5. The CDR3 length is 15 residues. CDR3 sequence reads: CASSQGGGEEETQYF. The DNA of the CDR3 is TGTGCCAGCAGCCAAGGGGGAGGGGAGGAAGAGACCCAGTACTTC.

The count of this clonotype is one. The chain carries TRBV7-9 and TRBJ1-2; 10 bases align to TRBD1. From germline, CDR1 is SEHNR and CDR2 FQNEAQ (reference sequence). The V segment lost 5 bases and the J segment 6 bases; nucleotides outside the gene matches: 6. The CDR3 length is 14 residues. The CDR3 reads CASSHGGQGNGYTF. In nucleotides, the CDR3 is TGTGCCAGCAGCCATGGGGGACAGGGGAATGGCTACACCTTC.

The rearrangement joins TRBV27 to TRBJ2-2, with 7 bases lining up with TRBD2. This CDR3 comprises 16 residues. V was pared by 3 bases and J by 7 bases, with 11 bases of the junction left unmatched. Germline CDR1 MNHEY, CDR2 SMNVEV (reference sequence). The CDR3 here is CASSFSVRETVGELFF. Written as DNA, the CDR3 is TGTGCCAGCAGTTTCTCGGTGCGGGAGACGGTCGGGGAGCTGTTTTTT.

V and J are TRBV15 and TRBJ1-4, with D maybe TRBD1 (5 bases). The V gene's germline CDR1 is LNHNV and CDR2 YYDKDF (reference sequence). CDR3 size: 13 residues. The V gene lost 3 bases and the J gene lost 4 bases, with 6 bases spanning the gap. In nucleotides, the CDR3 is TGTGCCACCAGCAGGGACATTAATGAAAAACTGTTTTTT. Translated, it gives CATSRDINEKLFF.

The chain recombines TRBV28 with TRBJ2-3; the D gene is possibly TRBD2 (6 bases). From germline, CDR1 is MDHEN and CDR2 SYDVKM. The CDR3 contains 14 residues. Trimming pared 7 bases from V and 2 bases from J, leaving 13 bases between. CDR3 DNA: TGTGCCAGCACTGTCGGGAGCATCACAGATACGCAGTATTTT. Translating gives CASTVGSITDTQYF.

This clonotype occurred many times. The junction departs from germline at one end; a sequencing error may be responsible. This chain connects TRBV7-2 to TRBJ2-5, with 7 bases that match TRBD2. The CDR3 is 16 amino acids. The germline gives CDR1 SGHTA, CDR2 FQGNSA. The CDR3: CASSIAPAGLAETQYF. CDR3 coding DNA: TGTGCCAGCAGCATAGCCCCAGCGGGATTAGCGGAGACCCAGTACTTC.

This clonotype was seen many times. The V call is TRBV20-1, the J call TRBJ2-3, with TRBD2 as a possible D gene (5 bases). Deletions cut 6 bases from V and 4 bases from J, with 17 bases between. The CDR3 contains 14 residues. Germline lookup yields CDR1 DFQATT and CDR2 SNEGSKA (reference sequence). The CDR3 protein is CSATRPGDADTQYF. The CDR3 nucleotides are TGCAGTGCCACTAGACCCGGGGATGCAGATACGCAGTATTTT.

This clonotype was counted ten times or more. This sequence joins TRBV12-5 and TRBJ2-2; D ambiguous. CDR1 and CDR2 (germline): LGHNT, FRNRAP. The CDR3 has 12 residues. Trimming left V 1 base short and J 5 bases short, with 2 bases between. CDR3 region: CASGLETGELFF. The CDR3 nucleotides are TGTGCTAGTGGTTTGGAAACCGGGGAGCTGTTTTTT.

This clonotype was seen repeatedly, ten times or more. The genes are TRBV20-1 and TRBJ2-7, with 10 bases that match TRBD2. Trimming cost V 6 bases and J 2 bases; bases outside gene matches: 4. CDR1 is DFQATT and CDR2 is SNEGSKA in the germline V gene (reference sequence). CDR3 length: 13 residues. The CDR3 DNA sequence: TGCAGTGCCCGACTAGCGGGTACCTACGAGCAGTACTTC. Encoded protein: CSARLAGTYEQYF.

The CDR3 reads CASSQRANSYEQYF. In DNA form, the CDR3 reads TGTGCCAGCAGCCAGAGGGCTAACTCCTACGAGCAGTACTTC. The chain couples TRBV3-1 to TRBJ2-7, with D tentatively TRBD2 (5 bases). The germline V and J ends were trimmed by 3 bases and 0 bases, with 9 bases remaining between them. Germline CDR1 is LGHDT and CDR2 is YNNKEL (reference sequence). The CDR3 length is 14 residues.

The sample holds many counts of this clonotype. This chain links TRBV28 with TRBJ1-2, with D maybe TRBD1 (5 bases). Trimming took 3 bases from V and 2 from J, leaving 13 bases between them. CDR3 size: 15 residues. In germline, CDR1 is MDHEN, CDR2 SYDVKM. CDR3 amino acids: CASSFLGAKNYGYTF. Here the CDR3 DNA reads TGTGCCAGCAGTTTTCTCGGGGCTAAGAACTATGGCTACACCTTC.

This clonotype showed up many times. The CDR3 reads CASSLGGAHNEQFF. CDR3 sequence (DNA): TGTGCCAGCAGTTTGGGAGGGGCACACAATGAGCAGTTCTTC. This chain uses TRBV28 with TRBJ2-1, with 7 positions matching TRBD2. CDR1 and CDR2 (germline): MDHEN, SYDVKM. V lost 3 bases to trimming and J lost 5 bases; unmatched junction nucleotides: 4. CDR3 length: 14 amino acids.